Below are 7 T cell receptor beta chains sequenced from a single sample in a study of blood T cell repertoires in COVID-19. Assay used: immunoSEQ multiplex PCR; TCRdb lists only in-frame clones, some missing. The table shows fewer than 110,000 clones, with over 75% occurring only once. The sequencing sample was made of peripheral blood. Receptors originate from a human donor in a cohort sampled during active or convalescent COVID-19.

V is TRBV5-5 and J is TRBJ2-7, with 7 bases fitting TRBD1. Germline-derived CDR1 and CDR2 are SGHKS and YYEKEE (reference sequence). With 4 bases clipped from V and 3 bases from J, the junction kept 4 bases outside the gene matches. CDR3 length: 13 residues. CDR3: CASSRDRLYEQYF. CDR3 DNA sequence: TGTGCCAGCAGCCGGGACAGACTCTACGAGCAGTACTTC.

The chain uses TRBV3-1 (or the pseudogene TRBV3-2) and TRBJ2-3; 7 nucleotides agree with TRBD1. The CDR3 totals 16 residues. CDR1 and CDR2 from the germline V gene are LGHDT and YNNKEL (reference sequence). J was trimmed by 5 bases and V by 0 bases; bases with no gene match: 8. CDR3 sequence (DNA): TGTGCCAGCAGCCAAGATATAGGGGGCGGATTAGATACGCAGTATTTT. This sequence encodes CASSQDIGGGLDTQYF.

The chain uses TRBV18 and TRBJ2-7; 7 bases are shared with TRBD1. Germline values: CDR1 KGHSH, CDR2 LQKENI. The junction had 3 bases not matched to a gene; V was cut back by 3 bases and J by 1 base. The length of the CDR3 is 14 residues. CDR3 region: CASSPSQGSYEQYF. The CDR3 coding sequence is TGTGCCAGCTCACCCTCACAGGGGTCCTACGAGCAGTACTTC. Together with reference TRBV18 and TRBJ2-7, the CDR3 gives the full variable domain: NAGVMQNPRHLVRRRGQEARLRCSPMKGHSHVYWYRQLPEEGLKFMVYLQKENIIDESGMPKERFSAEFPKEGPSILRIQQVVRGDSAAYFCASSPSQGSYEQYFGPGTRLTVT.

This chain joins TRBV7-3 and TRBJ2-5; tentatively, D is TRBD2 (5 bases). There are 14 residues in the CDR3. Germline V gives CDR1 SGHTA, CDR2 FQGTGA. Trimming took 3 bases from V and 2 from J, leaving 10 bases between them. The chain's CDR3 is CASSFNGVQETQYF. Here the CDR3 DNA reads TGTGCCAGCAGCTTTAACGGGGTTCAAGAGACCCAGTACTTC.

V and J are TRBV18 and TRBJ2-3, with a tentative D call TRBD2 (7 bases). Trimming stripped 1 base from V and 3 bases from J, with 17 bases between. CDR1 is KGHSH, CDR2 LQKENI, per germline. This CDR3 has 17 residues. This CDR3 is CASSPRRRGARTDTQYF. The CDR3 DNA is TGTGCCAGCTCACCACGGCGCCGGGGGGCGAGGACAGATACGCAGTATTTT.

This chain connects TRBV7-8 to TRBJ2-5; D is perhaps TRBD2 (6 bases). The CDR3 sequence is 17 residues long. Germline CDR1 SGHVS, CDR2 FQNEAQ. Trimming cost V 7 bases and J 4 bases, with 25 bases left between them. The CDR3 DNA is TGTGCCAGCACCCTCCCCTCTCCCGGGGGACCGGTAGAGACCCAGTACTTC. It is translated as CASTLPSPGGPVETQYF.

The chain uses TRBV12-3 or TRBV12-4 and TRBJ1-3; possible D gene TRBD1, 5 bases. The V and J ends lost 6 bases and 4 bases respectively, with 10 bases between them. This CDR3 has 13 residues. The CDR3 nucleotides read TGTGCCAGCAGCGACAGCCTCGGAAACACCATATATTTT. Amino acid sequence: CASSDSLGNTIYF.